The clone carrying this TCR beta chain occurred a few times. No antigen is known for it. This record belongs to a study of beta chain features in type 1 diabetes. Germline V gene lookup returns CDR1 SGHTA and CDR2 FQGTGA. The trim removed 0 bases at V and 0 bases at J, leaving 11 bases unmatched. The CDR3 has 20 amino acids. Findings and limits, study-wide: People with Type 1 diabetes carried modestly yet significantly shorter TCRB CDR3s in all four CD4+ subsets.

Sorting gave populations that all exceeded 98% purity. Since all of the isolated RNA was reverse transcribed, expressed TCRB transcripts were what got sequenced. Only in-frame clones appear in the TCRdb table, and some are missing; sequencing was by immunoSEQ multiplex PCR. The top ten hold approximately 0.99% of the sample, which has under 350,000 clones, about 8% seen once. This clonotype was obtained from a woman between 18 and 29 years old in good health. The sequenced sample was central memory CD4+ T cells from blood. The chain has TRBV7-3 and TRBJ2-4, with 10 nucleotides matching TRBD2. This CDR3 is CASSLTGTGGLAVAKNIQYF. The CDR3 DNA follows: TGTGCCAGCAGCTTAACCGGGACAGGTGGACTAGCGGTAGCCAAAAACATTCAGTACTTC.